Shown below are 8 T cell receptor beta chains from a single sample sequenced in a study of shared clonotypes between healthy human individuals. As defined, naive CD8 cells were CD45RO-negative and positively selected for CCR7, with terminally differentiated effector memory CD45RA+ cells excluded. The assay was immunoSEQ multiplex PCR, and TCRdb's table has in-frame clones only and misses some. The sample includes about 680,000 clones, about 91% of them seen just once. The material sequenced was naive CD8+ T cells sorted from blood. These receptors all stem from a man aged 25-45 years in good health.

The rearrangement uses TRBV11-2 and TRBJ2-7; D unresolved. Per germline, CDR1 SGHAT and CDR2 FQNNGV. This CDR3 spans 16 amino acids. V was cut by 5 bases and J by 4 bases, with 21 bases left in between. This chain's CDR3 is CASSPRIRVGAYEQYF. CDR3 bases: TGTGCCAGCAGCCCGCGGATAAGGGTTGGCGCTTACGAGCAGTACTTC.

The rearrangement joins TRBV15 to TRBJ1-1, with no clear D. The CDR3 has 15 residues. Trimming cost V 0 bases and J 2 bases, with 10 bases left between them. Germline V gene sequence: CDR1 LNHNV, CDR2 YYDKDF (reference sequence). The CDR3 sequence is CATSRDRASNTEAFF. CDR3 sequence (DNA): TGTGCCACCAGCAGAGATCGCGCCAGCAACACTGAAGCTTTCTTT.

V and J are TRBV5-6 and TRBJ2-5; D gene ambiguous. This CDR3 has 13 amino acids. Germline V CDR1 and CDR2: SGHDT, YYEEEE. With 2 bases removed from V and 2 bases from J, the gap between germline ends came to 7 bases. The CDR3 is CASSLESQETQYF. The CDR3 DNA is TGTGCCAGCAGCTTAGAGTCTCAAGAGACCCAGTACTTC. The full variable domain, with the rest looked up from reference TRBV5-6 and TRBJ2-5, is DAGVTQSPTHLIKTRGQQVTLRCSPKSGHDTVSWYQQALGQGPQFIFQYYEEEERQRGNFPDRFSGHQFPNYSSELNVNALLLGDSALYLCASSLESQETQYFGPGTRLLVL.

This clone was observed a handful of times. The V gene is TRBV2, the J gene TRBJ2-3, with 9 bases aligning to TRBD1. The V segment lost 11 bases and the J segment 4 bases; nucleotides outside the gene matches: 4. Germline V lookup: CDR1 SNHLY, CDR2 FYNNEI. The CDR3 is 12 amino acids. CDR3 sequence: CASTGGADTQYF. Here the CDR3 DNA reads TGTGCCTCGACAGGGGGAGCAGATACGCAGTATTTT.

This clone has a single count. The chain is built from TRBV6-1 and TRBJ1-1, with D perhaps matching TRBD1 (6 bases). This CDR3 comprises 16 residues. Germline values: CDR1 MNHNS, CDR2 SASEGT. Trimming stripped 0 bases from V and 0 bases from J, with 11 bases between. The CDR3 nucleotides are TGTGCCAGCAGTGAAGCGTTTCACAGGGTGAACACTGAAGCTTTCTTT. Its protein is CASSEAFHRVNTEAFF.

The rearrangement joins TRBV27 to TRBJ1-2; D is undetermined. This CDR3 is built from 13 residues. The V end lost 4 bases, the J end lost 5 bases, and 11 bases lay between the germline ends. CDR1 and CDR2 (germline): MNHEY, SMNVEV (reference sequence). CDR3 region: CASSYRRDYGYTF. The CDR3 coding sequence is TGTGCCAGCAGTTACCGTAGGGATTATGGCTACACCTTC.

The CDR3 region is CASSSTVRDRKNTEAFF. The CDR3 DNA sequence: TGTGCCAGCAGCTCCACAGTAAGAGACAGAAAAAACACTGAAGCTTTCTTT. The chain links TRBV7-9 to TRBJ1-1; D perhaps matches TRBD1 (5 bases). Germline V lookup: CDR1 SEHNR, CDR2 FQNEAQ (reference sequence). Deletions cut 4 bases from V and 2 bases from J, with 20 bases between. This CDR3 spans 17 amino acids.

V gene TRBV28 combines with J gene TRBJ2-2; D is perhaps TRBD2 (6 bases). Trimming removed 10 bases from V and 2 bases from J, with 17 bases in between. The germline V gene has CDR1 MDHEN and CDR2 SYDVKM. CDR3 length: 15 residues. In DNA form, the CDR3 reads TGTGCCACAAGCGGCGGGGCGGTAAACACCGGGGAGCTGTTTTTT. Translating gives CATSGGAVNTGELFF.